The sequence of this T cell receptor beta chain was determined in a study of T cell responses to AZD1222 COVID-19 vaccine. From germline, CDR1 is SGHDN and CDR2 FVKESK. There are 12 residues in the CDR3. V lost 2 bases and J 8 bases, leaving 8 bases between the germline ends. In its sample, this clone was seen once. The antigen is not known. Findings of the study overall: Baseline antibody screening turned up just six seropositive AZD1222 recipients. Spike-wide coverage was observed for vaccine-associated CD4 TCRs, with dominant responses at 160-218 and 743-854. Repertoire sampling occurred only after the peak T cell response. As reported, nearly half of all spike-specific TCRs target variant regions that are unmutated.

The protocol was immunoSEQ multiplex PCR, while the TCRdb copy is restricted to in-frame clones and leaves out a portion. The sample gives about 150,000 clones, around nine tenths of which show up once; 0.85% to 1.1% is in the top ten. This clonotype originated in an adult who received the AZD1222 COVID-19 vaccine. The V and J genes are TRBV14 and TRBJ2-3; D gene ambiguous. The specimen was peripheral blood, collected 28 days after the second AZD1222 dose. CDR3 DNA sequence: TGTGCCAGCAGCCAAACGCGGCGTACGCAGTATTTT. It codes for CASSQTRRTQYF. Filled out from reference TRBV14 and TRBJ2-3, the complete variable domain reads EAGVTQFPSHSVIEKGQTVTLRCDPISGHDNLYWYRRVMGKEIKFLLHFVKESKQDESGMPNNRFLAERTGGTYSTLKVQPAELEDSGVYFCASSQTRRTQYFGPGTRLTVL.